These 9 T cell receptor beta chains share one sample of origin, sequenced in a study of blood T cell repertoires in COVID-19. Repertoires were generated with immunoSEQ multiplex PCR, while TCRdb's copy carries only in-frame clones and drops some. This sample has 250,000 to 300,000 clones, with about 86% found just once. The sample consisted of peripheral blood. The source of these receptors is a man between 18 and 35 years old with active or convalescent COVID-19.

CDR3 amino acids: CASSERVNTEAFF. The CDR3 coding sequence is TGTGCCAGCAGTGAGAGGGTGAACACTGAAGCTTTCTTT. V is TRBV25-1 and J is TRBJ1-1; D is undetermined. V lost 3 bases to trimming and J lost 0 bases, with 5 bases between them. The CDR3 runs 13 residues. Per the germline V gene, CDR1 is MGHDK and CDR2 is SYGVNS.

This clone has a handful of counts. This chain uses TRBV5-1 with TRBJ1-1; 9 bases map to TRBD1. From germline, CDR1 is SGHRS and CDR2 YFSETQ. CDR3 length equals 14 residues. Germline trimming cut 3 bases from V and 1 base from J; bases unmatched to any gene: 1. CDR3 loop: CASSWGQGNTEAFF. CDR3 coding DNA: TGCGCCAGCAGCTGGGGACAGGGGAACACTGAAGCTTTCTTT.

The rearrangement joins TRBV29-1 to TRBJ1-2; 8 nucleotides line up with TRBD1. V gave up 3 bases and J gave up 6 bases; unmatched junction bases: 6. The CDR3 extends over 13 amino acids. The germline V gene encodes CDR1 SQVTM and CDR2 ANQGSEA. The CDR3 spells CSVEPGGSNGYTF. CDR3 sequence (DNA): TGCAGCGTTGAGCCAGGGGGCTCGAATGGCTACACCTTC. The full variable domain, in which reference TRBV29-1 and TRBJ1-2 provide the parts outside the CDR3, is SAVISQKPSRDICQRGTSLTIQCQVDSQVTMMFWYRQQPGQSLTLIATANQGSEATYESGFVIDKFPISRPNLTFSTLTVSNMSPEDSSIYLCSVEPGGSNGYTFGSGTRLTVV.

The chain is built from TRBV4-3 and TRBJ2-1; TRBD2 matches at 11 bases. This CDR3 has 17 amino acids. After removal of 3 bases from V and 5 bases from J, the junction contained 9 bases not matched to a gene. Looked up from germline, CDR1 is LGHNA and CDR2 is YSLEER. The CDR3 nucleotides read TGCGCCAGCAGCCAGGGTACTAGCGGGAGCATCCACAATGAGCAGTTCTTC. Protein sequence: CASSQGTSGSIHNEQFF.

This clone was detected a few times. The chain links TRBV7-9 to TRBJ1-1, with a tentative D call TRBD1 (5 bases). This CDR3 comprises 14 residues. Germline V gene sequence: CDR1 SEHNR, CDR2 FQNEAQ (reference sequence). Trimming removed 7 bases at V and 5 bases at J, with 17 bases between. The DNA of the CDR3 is TGTGCCAGCACCCTGACCACGGGGGATACTGAAGCTTTCTTT. It codes for CASTLTTGDTEAFF. Together with reference TRBV7-9 and TRBJ1-1, the CDR3 gives the full variable domain: DTGVSQNPRHKITKRGQNVTFRCDPISEHNRLYWYRQTLGQGPEFLTYFQNEAQLEKSRLLSDRFSAERPKGSFSTLEIQRTEQGDSAMYLCASTLTTGDTEAFFGQGTRLTVV.

The chain recombines TRBV18 with TRBJ1-1, with D maybe TRBD1 (6 bases). V was clipped by 5 bases and J by 6 bases, with 16 bases between them. Germline CDR1 KGHSH, CDR2 LQKENI. This CDR3 contains 14 residues. In DNA, the CDR3 is TGTGCCAGCTCAGCTAACAGGGATCCGGCTGAAGCTTTCTTT. It codes for CASSANRDPAEAFF.

V usage is TRBV6-2 or TRBV6-3 and J usage is TRBJ2-7; D is uncertain. The CDR3 length is 16 residues. V was trimmed by 2 bases and J by 5 bases, leaving 19 bases between them. Germline V gene lookup returns CDR1 MNHEY and CDR2 SVGEGT. This chain's CDR3 is CASSYVSPGQSDEQYF. The CDR3 DNA is TGTGCCAGCAGTTACGTTAGCCCGGGTCAATCGGACGAGCAGTACTTC.

In this sample, this clone turned up a few times. This chain uses TRBV12-3 or TRBV12-4 with TRBJ1-5; maybe TRBD1 (6 bases). The germline V and J ends were trimmed by 6 bases and 6 bases, with 9 bases remaining between them. The CDR3 spans 12 residues. CDR3 sequence: CASSPRGQPQHF. CDR3 DNA sequence: TGTGCCAGCAGCCCCAGGGGTCAGCCCCAGCATTTT.

A note on this clone: Other DNA sequences in the sample encode the same CDR3. The chain recombines TRBV19 with TRBJ1-1; possibly TRBD1 for D (6 bases). There are 11 residues in the CDR3. V was clipped by 3 bases and J by 10 bases, with 9 bases between them. Germline values: CDR1 LNHDA, CDR2 SQIVND (reference sequence). Here the CDR3 reads CASSIGRGAFF. Here the CDR3 DNA reads TGTGCCAGTAGTATCGGCAGGGGAGCTTTCTTT.